This T cell receptor beta chain was retrieved from a study of blood T cell repertoires in COVID-19. As for the study in general: Acute and convalescent COVID-19 specimens originated in the United States, Italy and Spain. PBMCs, B-cell-depleted T cells, or T cells provided the cDNA or gDNA that made up the material.

The table came from immunoSEQ multiplex PCR; TCRdb's copy has only in-frame clones and leaves some out. The sample contains around 270,000 clones, 80% to 90% of which appear only once. Trimming cost V 0 bases and J 3 bases; bases outside gene matches: 4. CDR1 and CDR2 (germline): SGDLS, YYNGEE. CDR3 length equals 15 residues. The chain uses TRBV9 and TRBJ2-3; 7 bases map to TRBD1. What was sequenced was peripheral blood. This receptor was identified in a man in his forties with acute or convalescent COVID-19. In DNA, the CDR3 is TGTGCCAGCAGCGTAGTGAGGGGGCGGACAGATACGCAGTATTTT. Its translation: CASSVVRGRTDTQYF.